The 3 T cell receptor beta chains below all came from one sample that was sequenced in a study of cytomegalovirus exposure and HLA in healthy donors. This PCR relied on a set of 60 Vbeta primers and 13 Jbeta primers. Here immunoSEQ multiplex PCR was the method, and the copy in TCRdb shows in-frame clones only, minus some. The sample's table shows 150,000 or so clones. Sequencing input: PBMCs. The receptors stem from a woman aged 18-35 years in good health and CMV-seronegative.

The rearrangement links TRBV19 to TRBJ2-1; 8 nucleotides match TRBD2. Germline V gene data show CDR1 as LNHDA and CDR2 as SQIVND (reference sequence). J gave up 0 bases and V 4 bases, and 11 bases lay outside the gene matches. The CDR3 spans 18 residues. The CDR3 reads CASSRSASGSSSYNEQFF. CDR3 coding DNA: TGTGCCAGTAGTAGATCGGCTAGCGGGTCGAGCTCCTACAATGAGCAGTTCTTC.

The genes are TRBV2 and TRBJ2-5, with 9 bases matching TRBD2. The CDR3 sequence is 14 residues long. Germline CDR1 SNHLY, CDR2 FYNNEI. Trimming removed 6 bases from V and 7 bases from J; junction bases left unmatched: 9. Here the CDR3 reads CASRADSGSGTQYF. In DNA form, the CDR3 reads TGTGCCAGCAGAGCCGATAGCGGGAGTGGGACCCAGTACTTC.

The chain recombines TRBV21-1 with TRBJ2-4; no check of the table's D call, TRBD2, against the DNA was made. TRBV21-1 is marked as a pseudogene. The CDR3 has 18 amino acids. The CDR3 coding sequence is TGTGCCAGCAGCAAACTCGTACCTAGCGGGAGACTAGTAGACATTCAGTACTTC. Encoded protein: CASSKLVPSGRLVDIQYF.